The T cell receptor beta chain described here comes from a study of response to subunit inactivated influenza vaccine. TCRdb reanalysed the RT-PCR reads using MiXCR and keeps one entry per CDR3 protein. The sample gives around 250,000 distinct CDR3 sequences, more than 10% of which show up once; about 7.8% is in the top ten. The table lists this clonotype with many counts. This specimen consisted of non-naive T cells sorted from PBMCs, obtained less than 15 days before vaccination. This TCR was recovered from a man aged 45-65 years who received an inactivated influenza vaccine.

CDR3 nucleotides: TGTGCCAGCACCTCGGCCCCAGAGAACACTGAAGCTTTCTTT. Its protein product is CASTSAPENTEAFF. The chain employs TRBV5-5 and TRBJ1-1; D is uncertain. The germline V gene has CDR1 SGHKS and CDR2 YYEKEE (reference sequence). Trimming stripped 6 bases from V and 1 base from J, with 13 bases between. The CDR3 is 14 residues long.